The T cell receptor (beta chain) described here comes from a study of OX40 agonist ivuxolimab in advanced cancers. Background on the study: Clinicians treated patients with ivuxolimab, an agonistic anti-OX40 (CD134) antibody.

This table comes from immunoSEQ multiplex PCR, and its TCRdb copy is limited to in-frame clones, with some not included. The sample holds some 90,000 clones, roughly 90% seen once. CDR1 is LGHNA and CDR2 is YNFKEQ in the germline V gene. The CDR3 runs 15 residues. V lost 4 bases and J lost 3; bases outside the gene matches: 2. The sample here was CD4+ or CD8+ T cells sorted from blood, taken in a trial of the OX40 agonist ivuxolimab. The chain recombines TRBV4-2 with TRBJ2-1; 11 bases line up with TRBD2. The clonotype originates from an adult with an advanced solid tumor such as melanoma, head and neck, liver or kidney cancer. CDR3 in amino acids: CASSPGTSGYNEQFF. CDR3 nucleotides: TGTGCCAGCAGCCCCGGGACTAGCGGCTACAATGAGCAGTTCTTC.